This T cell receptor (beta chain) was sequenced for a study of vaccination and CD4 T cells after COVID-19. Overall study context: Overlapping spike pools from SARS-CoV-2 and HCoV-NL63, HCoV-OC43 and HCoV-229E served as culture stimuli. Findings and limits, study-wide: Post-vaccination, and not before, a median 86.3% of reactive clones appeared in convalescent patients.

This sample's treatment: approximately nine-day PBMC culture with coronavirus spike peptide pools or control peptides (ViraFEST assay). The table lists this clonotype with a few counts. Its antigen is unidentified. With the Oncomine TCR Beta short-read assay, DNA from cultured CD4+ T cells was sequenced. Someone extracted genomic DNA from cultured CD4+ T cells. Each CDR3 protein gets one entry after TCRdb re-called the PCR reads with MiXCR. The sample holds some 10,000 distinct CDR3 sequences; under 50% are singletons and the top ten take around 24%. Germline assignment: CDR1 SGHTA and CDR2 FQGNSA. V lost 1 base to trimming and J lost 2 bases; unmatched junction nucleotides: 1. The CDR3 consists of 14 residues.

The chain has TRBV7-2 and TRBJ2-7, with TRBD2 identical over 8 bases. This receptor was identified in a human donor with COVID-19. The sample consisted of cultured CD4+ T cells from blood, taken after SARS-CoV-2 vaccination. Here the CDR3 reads CASSLEAGAYEQYF. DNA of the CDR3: TGTGCCAGCAGCTTAGAAGCGGGGGCCTACGAGCAGTACTTC.